The clone carrying this TCR beta chain was observed a handful of times. The antigen remains undetermined. The CDR3 covers 16 residues. The ends were cut back, 6 bases at V and 4 bases at J, with 19 bases in the middle. Per germline, CDR1 ENHRY and CDR2 SYGVKD. This sample is drawn from a study of blood T cells in healthy people across ages. Study-level results: TCR beta diversity tracked closely with naive T cell percentage.

The extraction recovered at least 5 micrograms of total RNA per sample. The authors ran a second PCR of about 6 to 12 cycles using a sample-barcoded 5' primer and a J-beta primer mix. TCRdb reprocessed the 5' RACE reads with MiXCR, giving one entry per CDR3 protein. The repertoire holds approximately 940,000 distinct CDR3 sequences, with about 48% as singletons. V and J are TRBV10-3 and TRBJ2-1; D is ambiguous. This TCR was recovered from a man aged 25-40 years in good health. The sequenced sample consisted of blood. The CDR3 loop reads CAISPRTDIKYNEQFF. The CDR3, as DNA: TGTGCCATCAGCCCTCGAACAGACATCAAATACAATGAGCAGTTCTTC.